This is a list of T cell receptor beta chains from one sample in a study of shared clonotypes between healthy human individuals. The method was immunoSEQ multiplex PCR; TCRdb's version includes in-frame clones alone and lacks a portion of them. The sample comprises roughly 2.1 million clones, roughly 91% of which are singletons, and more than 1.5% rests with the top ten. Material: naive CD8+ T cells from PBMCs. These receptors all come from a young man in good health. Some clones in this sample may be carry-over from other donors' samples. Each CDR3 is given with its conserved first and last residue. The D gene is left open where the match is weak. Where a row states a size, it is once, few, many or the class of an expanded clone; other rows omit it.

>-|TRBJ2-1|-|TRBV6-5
TGTGCCAGCAGTTACAGGACGGCCACTTACAATGAGCAGTTCTTC
CASSYRTATYNEQFF
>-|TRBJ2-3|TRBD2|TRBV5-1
TGCGCCAGCAGCCGCAGGGGGACTAGCGGTCGCACAGATACGCAGTATTTT
CASSRRGTSGRTDTQYF
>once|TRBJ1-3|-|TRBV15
TGTGCCACGCGTCGGGGCAATCCTGGAAACACCATATATTTT
CATRRGNPGNTIYF
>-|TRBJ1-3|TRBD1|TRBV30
TGTGCCCAGATTACAGGGGCCTCTGGAAACACCATATATTTT
CAQITGASGNTIYF
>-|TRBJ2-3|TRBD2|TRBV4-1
TGCGCCAGCAGCCAAGTTTCGGGGGGAGGGGATACGCAGTATTTT
CASSQVSGGGDTQYF
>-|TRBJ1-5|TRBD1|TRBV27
TGTGCCAGCTCCGGGACAGGGGGCAATCAGCCCCAGCATTTT
CASSGTGGNQPQHF
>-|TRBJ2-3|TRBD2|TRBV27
TGTGCCAGCAGTCCCCGGACTAGCGGATACACAGATACGCAGTATTTT
CASSPRTSGYTDTQYF
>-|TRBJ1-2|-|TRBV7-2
TGTGCCAGCAGCGATAGTGGGGGTGACTATGGCTACACCTTC
CASSDSGGDYGYTF
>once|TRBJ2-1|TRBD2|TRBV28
TGTGCCAGCAGCCCCCCTAGCGGGGGGAACAATGAGCAGTTCTTC
CASSPPSGGNNEQFF
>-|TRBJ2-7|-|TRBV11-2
TGTGCCAGCAGCTTTGGGGGTTACGAGCAGTACTTC
CASSFGGYEQYF
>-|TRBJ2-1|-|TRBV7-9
TGTGCCAGCAGCTCAGGGCCTACCTACAATGAGCAGTTCTTC
CASSSGPTYNEQFF
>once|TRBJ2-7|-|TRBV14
TGTGCCAGCAGCCATTCCTACGAGCAGTACTTC
CASSHSYEQYF
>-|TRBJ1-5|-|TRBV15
TGTGCCACCAGCAGGGACCGGGACAATCAGCCCCAGCATTTT
CATSRDRDNQPQHF
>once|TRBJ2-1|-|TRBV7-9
TGTGCCAGCAGCTCTGTCCTAAGCTCCTACAATGAGCAGTTCTTC
CASSSVLSSYNEQFF
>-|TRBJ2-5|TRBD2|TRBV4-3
TGCGCCAGCAGCCAAGATCGGGCGGGGGGGACCCAGTACTTC
CASSQDRAGGTQYF
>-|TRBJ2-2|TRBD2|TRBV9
TGTGCCAGCAGCGGTGGACTAGCGGGCACCGGGGAGCTGTTTTTT
CASSGGLAGTGELFF
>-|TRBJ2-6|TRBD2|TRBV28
TGTGCCAGCAGTACCACGGGATTGACTAGCGGGAGGGCCTCAGAAGCTGGGGCCAACGTCCTGACTTTC
CASSTTGLTSGRASEAGANVLTF
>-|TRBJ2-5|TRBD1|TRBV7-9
TGTGCCAGCAGCCGCCGGGACAGTGCACAGGCCCAGTACTTC
CASSRRDSAQAQYF
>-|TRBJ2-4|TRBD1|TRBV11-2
TGTGCCAGCAGCCCCCGACAGGGGGCTTCCAAAAACATTCAGTACTTC
CASSPRQGASKNIQYF
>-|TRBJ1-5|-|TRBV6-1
TGTGCCACCAGAGCCCTGTATAGCAATCAGCCCCAGCATTTT
CATRALYSNQPQHF
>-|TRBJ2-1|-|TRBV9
TGTGCCAGCAGCGTAGCCGTTCGGCCGCGAGAGATCCACAATGAGCAGTTCTTC
CASSVAVRPREIHNEQFF
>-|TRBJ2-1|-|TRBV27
TGTGCCAGCAGTTCGACATCGAACCTCTACAATGAGCAGTTCTTC
CASSSTSNLYNEQFF
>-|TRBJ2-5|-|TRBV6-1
TGTGCCAGCAGTGAACCACTATACGGCGGCGATGTTCAGACCCAGTACTTC
CASSEPLYGGDVQTQYF
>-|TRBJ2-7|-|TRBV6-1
TGTGCCAGCAGTGCAAGCCCGCAGGGGAATTACGAGCAGTACTTC
CASSASPQGNYEQYF
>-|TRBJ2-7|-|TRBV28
TGTGCCAGCAGTTTCCCCGGGAGCTCCTACGAGCAGTACTTC
CASSFPGSSYEQYF
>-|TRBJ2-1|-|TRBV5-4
TGTGCCAGCAGCCACCGGGCTTCCATGGACAATGAGCAGTTCTTC
CASSHRASMDNEQFF